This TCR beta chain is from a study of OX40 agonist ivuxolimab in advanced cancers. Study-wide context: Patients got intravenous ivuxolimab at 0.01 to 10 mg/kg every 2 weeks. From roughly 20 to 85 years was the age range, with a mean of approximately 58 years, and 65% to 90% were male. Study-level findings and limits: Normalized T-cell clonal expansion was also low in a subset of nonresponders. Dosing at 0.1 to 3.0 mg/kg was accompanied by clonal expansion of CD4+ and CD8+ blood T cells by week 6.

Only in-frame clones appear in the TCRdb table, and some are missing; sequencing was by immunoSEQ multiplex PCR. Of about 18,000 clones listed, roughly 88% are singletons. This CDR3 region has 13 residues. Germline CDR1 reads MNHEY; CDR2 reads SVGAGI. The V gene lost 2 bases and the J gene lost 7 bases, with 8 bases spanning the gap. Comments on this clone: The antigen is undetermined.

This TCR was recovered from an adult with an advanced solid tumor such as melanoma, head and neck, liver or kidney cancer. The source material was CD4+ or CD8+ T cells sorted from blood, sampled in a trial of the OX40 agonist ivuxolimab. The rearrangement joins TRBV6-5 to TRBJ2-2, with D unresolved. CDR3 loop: CASSYRAGGELFF. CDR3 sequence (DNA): TGTGCCAGCAGTTACCGCGCCGGCGGGGAGCTGTTTTTT.